Given below is one T cell receptor (beta chain) in context. Both CD4+ and CD8+ T cells were negatively isolated, and TEMRA cells underwent FACS enrichment. This sample was included in a study of CD8 T cells in Susac syndrome. Random hexamers primed reverse transcription of about 0.5 to 1 ug RNA. By means of immunoSEQ multiplex PCR, TCR beta CDR3 spanning 54 Vbeta and 13 Jbeta underwent amplification. MiXCR, run by TCRdb on the immunoSEQ multiplex PCR reads, gives a single entry per CDR3 protein. The data show roughly 150,000 distinct CDR3 sequences, over 95% seen once. The source is a human donor with multiple sclerosis. Material for sequencing was CD8+ T cells from PBMCs.

The CDR3 DNA reads as TGCAGCGTTGAGCCCAGCGGGGAGCTTAGCACAGATACGCAGTATTTT. Translating gives CSVEPSGELSTDTQYF. This chain joins TRBV29-1 and TRBJ2-3, with 7 bases aligning to TRBD2. The V and J ends lost 3 bases and 0 bases, in that order; junction bases with no gene match: 9. The CDR3 totals 16 residues. CDR1 is SQVTM and CDR2 is ANQGSEA in the germline V gene.